This note documents a single T cell receptor beta chain sequence. Germline V gene lookup returns CDR1 MRHNA and CDR2 SNTAGT. There are 15 residues in the CDR3. V lost 0 bases, J lost 3 bases, and 9 bases lay in between. These data are taken from a study of OX40 agonist ivuxolimab in advanced cancers. Assay: immunoSEQ multiplex PCR; the TCRdb copy retains only in-frame clones and omits some. Of roughly 70,000 clones in the sample, 65% to 90% were seen once. The rearrangement joins TRBV6-4 to TRBJ2-1; no firm D call. The TCR originated in an adult with an advanced solid tumor such as melanoma, head and neck, liver or kidney cancer. Sample: CD4+ or CD8+ T cells sorted from blood, taken in a trial of the OX40 agonist ivuxolimab. The CDR3 DNA follows: TGTGCCAGCAGTGACTCTTCAGAAGGCTACAATGAGCAGTTCTTC. This gives the protein CASSDSSEGYNEQFF.